This T cell receptor beta chain originates from a study of CD8 T cells in Susac syndrome. Germline CDR1 reads SGHAT; CDR2 reads FQNNGV. This CDR3 has 15 residues. V was trimmed by 2 bases and J by 4 bases, leaving 13 bases between them. The T cells that were sequenced for TCR beta were CD8+ and CD4+ cells from blood. Negative isolation yielded CD8+ and CD4+ T cells; FACS enriched TEMRA cells. The RNA input was about 0.5 to 1 ug, and it was reverse transcribed with random hexamers. TCRdb re-called the immunoSEQ multiplex PCR reads through MiXCR, storing one row per CDR3 protein. The sample records 150,000 to 200,000 distinct CDR3 sequences, just over 90% being singletons.

The receptor was isolated from a human donor in good health. The genes are TRBV11-2 and TRBJ2-3, with no clear D. Sequencing used CD4+ T cells from PBMCs. This chain's CDR3 is CASSLNPSGADTQYF. The CDR3 bases are TGTGCCAGCAGCTTAAACCCCAGTGGGGCAGATACGCAGTATTTT.